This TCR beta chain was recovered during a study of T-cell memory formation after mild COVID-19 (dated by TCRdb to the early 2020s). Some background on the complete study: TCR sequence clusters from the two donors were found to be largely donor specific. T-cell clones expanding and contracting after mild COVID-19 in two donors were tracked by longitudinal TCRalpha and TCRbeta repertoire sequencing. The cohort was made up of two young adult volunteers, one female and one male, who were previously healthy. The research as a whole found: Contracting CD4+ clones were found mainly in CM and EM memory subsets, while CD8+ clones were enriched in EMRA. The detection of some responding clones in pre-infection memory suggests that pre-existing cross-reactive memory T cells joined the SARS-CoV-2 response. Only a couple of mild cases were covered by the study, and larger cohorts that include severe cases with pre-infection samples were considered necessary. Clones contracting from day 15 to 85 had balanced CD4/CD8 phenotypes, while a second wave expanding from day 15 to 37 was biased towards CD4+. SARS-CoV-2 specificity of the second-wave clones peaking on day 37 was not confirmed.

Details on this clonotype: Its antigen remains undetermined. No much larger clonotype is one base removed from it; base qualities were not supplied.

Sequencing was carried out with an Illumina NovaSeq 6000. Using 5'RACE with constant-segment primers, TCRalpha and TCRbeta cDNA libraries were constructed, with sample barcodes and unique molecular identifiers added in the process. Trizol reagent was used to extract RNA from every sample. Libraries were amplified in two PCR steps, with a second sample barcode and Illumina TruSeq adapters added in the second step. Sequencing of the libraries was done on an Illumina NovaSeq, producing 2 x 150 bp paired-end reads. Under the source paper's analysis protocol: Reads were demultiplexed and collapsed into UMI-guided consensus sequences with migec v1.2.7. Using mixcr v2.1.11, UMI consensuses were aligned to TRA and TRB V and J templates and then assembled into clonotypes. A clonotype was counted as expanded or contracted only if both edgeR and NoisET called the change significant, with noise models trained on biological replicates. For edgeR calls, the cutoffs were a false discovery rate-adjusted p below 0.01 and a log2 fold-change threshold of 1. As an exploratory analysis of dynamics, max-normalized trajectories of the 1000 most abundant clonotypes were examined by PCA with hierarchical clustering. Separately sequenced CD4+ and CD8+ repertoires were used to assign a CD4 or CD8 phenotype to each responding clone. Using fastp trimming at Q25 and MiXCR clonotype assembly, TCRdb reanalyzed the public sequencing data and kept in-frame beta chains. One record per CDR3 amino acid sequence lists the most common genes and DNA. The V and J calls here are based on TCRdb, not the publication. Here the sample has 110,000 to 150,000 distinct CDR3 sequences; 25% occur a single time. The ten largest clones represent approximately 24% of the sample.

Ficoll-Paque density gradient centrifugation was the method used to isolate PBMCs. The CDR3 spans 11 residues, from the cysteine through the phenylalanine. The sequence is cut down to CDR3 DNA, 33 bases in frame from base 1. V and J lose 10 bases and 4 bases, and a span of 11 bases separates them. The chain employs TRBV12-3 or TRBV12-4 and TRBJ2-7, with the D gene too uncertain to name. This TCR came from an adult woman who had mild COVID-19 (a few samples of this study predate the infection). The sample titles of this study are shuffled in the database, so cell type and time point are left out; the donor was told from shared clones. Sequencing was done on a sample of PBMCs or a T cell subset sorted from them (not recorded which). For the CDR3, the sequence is CAIQDGYEQYF. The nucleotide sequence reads TGTGCCATCCAGGACGGGTACGAGCAGTACTTC.